A selection of T cell receptor beta chains follows, all from one sample in a study of Ad26.COV2.S vaccination and SARS-CoV-2 variants. The protocol was immunoSEQ multiplex PCR, while the TCRdb copy is restricted to in-frame clones and leaves out a portion. The profile covers 450,000 to 550,000 clones, with about 91% appearing a single time and approximately 2.5% taken by the ten largest. The sequencing here drew on peripheral blood, taken in a trial of Ad26.COV2.S vaccine versus placebo. These receptors came from a person between 18 and 60 years old who received the Ad26.COV2.S COVID-19 vaccine or a placebo. The CDR3 runs from the conserved cysteine through the conserved F or W. The order of the fields is J gene, V gene, D gene, clone size, CDR3 protein, CDR3 DNA. A D gene is named only where the DNA matches it firmly. Clone sizes are given selectively: once, few, many, or a class where the clone is expanded.

j_call: TRBJ1-5; v_call: TRBV1; d_call: .; clone_size: few; cdr3_aa: CTSSHKNIGKISNQPQHF; cdr3_nt: TGCACCAGCAGCCACAAGAATATTGGGAAAATTAGCAATCAGCCCCAGCATTTT
j_call: TRBJ1-2; v_call: TRBV5-5; d_call: .; clone_size: few; cdr3_aa: CASSLGQTIPRGYTF; cdr3_nt: TGTGCCAGCAGCTTGGGACAAACAATCCCCCGTGGCTACACCTTC
j_call: TRBJ1-1; v_call: TRBV29-1; d_call: .; clone_size: .; cdr3_aa: CSVERPNSGAFF; cdr3_nt: TGCAGCGTTGAAAGACCCAATAGCGGAGCTTTCTTT
j_call: TRBJ2-1; v_call: TRBV5-4; d_call: TRBD2; clone_size: .; cdr3_aa: CASSGTSGTYNEQFF; cdr3_nt: TGTGCCAGCAGCGGGACTAGCGGAACCTACAATGAGCAGTTCTTC
j_call: TRBJ1-1; v_call: TRBV15; d_call: .; clone_size: once; cdr3_aa: CATSGQVDTEAFF; cdr3_nt: TGTGCCACCAGCGGCCAAGTGGACACTGAAGCTTTCTTT
j_call: TRBJ1-2; v_call: TRBV18; d_call: .; clone_size: .; cdr3_aa: CASSPPQGANYGYTF; cdr3_nt: TGTGCCAGCTCACCACCGCAAGGGGCAAACTATGGCTACACCTTC
j_call: TRBJ2-2; v_call: TRBV30; d_call: TRBD2; clone_size: .; cdr3_aa: CAWGGLAVNTGELFF; cdr3_nt: TGTGCCTGGGGCGGACTAGCGGTTAACACCGGGGAGCTGTTTTTT
j_call: TRBJ2-3; v_call: TRBV5-6; d_call: TRBD1; clone_size: .; cdr3_aa: CASSTPGTGFGDTQYF; cdr3_nt: TGTGCCAGCAGCACCCCCGGGACAGGGTTTGGAGATACGCAGTATTTT
j_call: TRBJ1-1; v_call: TRBV18; d_call: TRBD1; clone_size: .; cdr3_aa: CASSQDRGIAFF; cdr3_nt: TGTGCCAGCTCACAGGACAGGGGAATTGCTTTCTTT
j_call: TRBJ1-2; v_call: TRBV27; d_call: .; clone_size: .; cdr3_aa: CASSLSPGTPNYGYTF; cdr3_nt: TGTGCCAGCAGTTTATCCCCCGGGACACCCAACTATGGCTACACCTTC
j_call: TRBJ2-2; v_call: TRBV11-3; d_call: .; clone_size: .; cdr3_aa: CASSSRGNTGELFF; cdr3_nt: TGTGCCAGCAGCAGCAGAGGTAACACCGGGGAGCTGTTTTTT
j_call: TRBJ1-6; v_call: TRBV2; d_call: .; clone_size: .; cdr3_aa: CASSVGVVPLHF; cdr3_nt: TGTGCCAGCAGTGTGGGTGTCGTCCCCCTCCACTTT
j_call: TRBJ2-3; v_call: TRBV28; d_call: TRBD1; clone_size: .; cdr3_aa: CASSAGQGYTDTQYF; cdr3_nt: TGTGCCAGCAGCGCGGGACAGGGGTACACAGATACGCAGTATTTT
j_call: TRBJ1-5; v_call: TRBV30; d_call: .; clone_size: .; cdr3_aa: CACSSSYQPQHF; cdr3_nt: TGTGCCTGTTCATCGAGTTATCAGCCCCAGCATTTT
j_call: TRBJ2-5; v_call: TRBV3-1/TRBV3-2; d_call: TRBD1; clone_size: once; cdr3_aa: CASRPTGVETQYF; cdr3_nt: TGTGCCAGCAGACCGACAGGGGTCGAGACCCAGTACTTC
j_call: TRBJ1-2; v_call: TRBV10-2; d_call: .; clone_size: .; cdr3_aa: CASSEVVSGYTF; cdr3_nt: TGCGCCAGCAGTGAGGTAGTGTCTGGCTACACCTTC
j_call: TRBJ2-3; v_call: TRBV6-6; d_call: .; clone_size: .; cdr3_aa: CASRQSRDGTQYF; cdr3_nt: TGTGCCAGCAGACAGAGCCGGGACGGTACGCAGTATTTT
j_call: TRBJ2-1; v_call: TRBV7-3; d_call: TRBD2; clone_size: .; cdr3_aa: CASSPFGTSGVYNEQFF; cdr3_nt: TGTGCCAGCAGCCCTTTTGGGACTAGCGGGGTTTACAATGAGCAGTTCTTC
j_call: TRBJ2-2; v_call: TRBV6-6; d_call: .; clone_size: .; cdr3_aa: CASTQGMNTGELFF; cdr3_nt: TGTGCCAGCACCCAGGGAATGAACACCGGGGAGCTGTTTTTT
j_call: TRBJ2-6; v_call: TRBV9; d_call: .; clone_size: .; cdr3_aa: CASSVSVQANVLTF; cdr3_nt: TGTGCCAGCAGCGTATCTGTACAGGCCAACGTCCTGACTTTC
j_call: TRBJ1-5; v_call: TRBV15; d_call: .; clone_size: .; cdr3_aa: CATSRLRASRLNQPQHF; cdr3_nt: TGTGCCACCAGCCGGCTTCGGGCCAGCCGGCTCAATCAGCCCCAGCATTTT
j_call: TRBJ1-5; v_call: TRBV2; d_call: .; clone_size: .; cdr3_aa: CASTGHLISNQPQHF; cdr3_nt: TGTGCCAGCACTGGACACCTAATTAGCAATCAGCCCCAGCATTTT
j_call: TRBJ2-5; v_call: TRBV5-5; d_call: TRBD2; clone_size: .; cdr3_aa: CASSLLRGGNQETQYF; cdr3_nt: TGTGCCAGCAGCTTGCTGCGCGGGGGGAACCAAGAGACCCAGTACTTC
j_call: TRBJ2-1; v_call: TRBV5-8; d_call: .; clone_size: .; cdr3_aa: CASSPRGSRSTYNEQFF; cdr3_nt: TGTGCCAGCAGCCCCCGGGGGTCGCGGTCGACCTACAATGAGCAGTTCTTC
j_call: TRBJ2-5; v_call: TRBV18; d_call: .; clone_size: .; cdr3_aa: CASSEGWTQYF; cdr3_nt: TGTGCCAGCTCCGAAGGTTGGACCCAGTACTTC
j_call: TRBJ1-1; v_call: TRBV15; d_call: .; clone_size: .; cdr3_aa: CATSRGGHSLAFF; cdr3_nt: TGTGCCACCAGCAGAGGGGGTCACAGCCTAGCTTTCTTT